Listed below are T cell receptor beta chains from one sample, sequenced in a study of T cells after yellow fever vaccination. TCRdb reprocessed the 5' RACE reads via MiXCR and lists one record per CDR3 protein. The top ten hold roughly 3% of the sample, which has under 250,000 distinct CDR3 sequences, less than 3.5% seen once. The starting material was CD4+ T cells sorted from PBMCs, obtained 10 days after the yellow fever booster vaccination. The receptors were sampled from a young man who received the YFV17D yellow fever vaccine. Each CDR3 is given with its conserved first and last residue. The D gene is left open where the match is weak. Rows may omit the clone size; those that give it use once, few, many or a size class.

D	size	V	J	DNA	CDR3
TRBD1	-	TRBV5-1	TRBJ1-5	TGCGCCAGCAGCTACGGACCAGGGGGGGAAAATCAGCCCCAGCATTTT	CASSYGPGGENQPQHF
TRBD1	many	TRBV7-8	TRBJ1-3	TGTGCCAGCACCGAACAGGGGGCCGTCTCTGGAAACACCATATATTTT	CASTEQGAVSGNTIYF
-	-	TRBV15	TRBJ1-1	TGTGCCACCAGCAGAGATTTGCGGGGTAGGGACACTGAAGCTTTCTTT	CATSRDLRGRDTEAFF
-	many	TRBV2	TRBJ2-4	TGTGCCAGCAGTGGTGGAGGGCTAGGAAACATTCAGTACTTC	CASSGGGLGNIQYF
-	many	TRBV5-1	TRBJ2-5	TGCGCCAGCAGGATGACGGAAGAGACCCAGTACTTC	CASRMTEETQYF
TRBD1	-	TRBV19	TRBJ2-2	TGTGCCAGCGAGACAGGGACAGGGGGGACCGGGGAGCTGTTTTTT	CASETGTGGTGELFF
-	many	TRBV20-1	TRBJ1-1	TGCAGTGCTAGAGATTGGCGTGCTATGAACACTGAAGCTTTCTTT	CSARDWRAMNTEAFF
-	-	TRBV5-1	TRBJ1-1	TGCGCCAGCAGCTTGGCCCTCCCGACGACTGAAGCTTTCTTT	CASSLALPTTEAFF
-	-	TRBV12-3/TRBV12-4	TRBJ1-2	TGTGCCAGCAGTTTAGCGACAGTTAACTATGGCTACACCTTC	CASSLATVNYGYTF
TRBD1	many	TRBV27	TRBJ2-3	TGTGCCACCACGCCGGGACAGGGATCAGATACGCAGTATTTT	CATTPGQGSDTQYF
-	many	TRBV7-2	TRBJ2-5	TGTGCCAGCAGCCCTCAGACAGGCCCCCAAGAGACCCAGTACTTC	CASSPQTGPQETQYF
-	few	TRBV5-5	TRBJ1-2	TGTGCCAGCAGCATGGACATCTATGGCTACACCTTC	CASSMDIYGYTF
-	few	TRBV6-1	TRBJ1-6	TGTGCCAGCAGTGAATCGGCAGTAATTAATTCACCCCTCCACTTT	CASSESAVINSPLHF
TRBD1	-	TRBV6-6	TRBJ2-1	TGTGCCAGCAGGCCCACCGGGACAGGGTTTGATGAGCAGTTCTTC	CASRPTGTGFDEQFF
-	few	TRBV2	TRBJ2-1	TGTGCCAGCAGTGCTCGGCAGGGGGGCGAGCAGTTCTTC	CASSARQGGEQFF
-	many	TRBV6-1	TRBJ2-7	TGTGCCAGCCTCTACCTCCCTGGGGTGCTCTACGAGCAGTACTTC	CASLYLPGVLYEQYF
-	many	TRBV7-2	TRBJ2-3	TGTGCCAGCACCTTCTACCTTCGCACAGATACGCAGTATTTT	CASTFYLRTDTQYF
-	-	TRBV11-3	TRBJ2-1	TGTGCCAGCAGCCTAACAACGAGCTCCTACAATGAGCAGTTCTTC	CASSLTTSSYNEQFF
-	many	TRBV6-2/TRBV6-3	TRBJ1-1	TGTGCCAGCAGTTACGGTGGGCGACTTGAAGCTTTCTTT	CASSYGGRLEAFF
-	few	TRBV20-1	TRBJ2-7	TGCAGTGTACGGAGGACGGGTACCTACGAGCAGTACTTC	CSVRRTGTYEQYF
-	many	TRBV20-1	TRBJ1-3	TGCAGTGCTAGAGAACCCCTTGAAAACACCATATATTTT	CSAREPLENTIYF